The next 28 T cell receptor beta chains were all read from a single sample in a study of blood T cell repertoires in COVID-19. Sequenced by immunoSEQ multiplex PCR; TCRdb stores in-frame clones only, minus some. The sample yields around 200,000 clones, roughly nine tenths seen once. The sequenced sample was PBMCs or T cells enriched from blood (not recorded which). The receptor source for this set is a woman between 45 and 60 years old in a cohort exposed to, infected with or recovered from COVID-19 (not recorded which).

The CDR3 protein is CASSRLGWSTDTQYF. As DNA, the CDR3 is TGTGCCAGCAGCAGACTAGGGTGGAGCACAGATACGCAGTATTTT. The chain uses TRBV6-5 and TRBJ2-3; D is possibly TRBD2 (6 bases). Trimming took 6 bases from V and 0 from J, leaving 13 bases between them. The length of the CDR3 is 15 residues. The V gene's germline CDR1 is MNHEY and CDR2 SVGAGI.

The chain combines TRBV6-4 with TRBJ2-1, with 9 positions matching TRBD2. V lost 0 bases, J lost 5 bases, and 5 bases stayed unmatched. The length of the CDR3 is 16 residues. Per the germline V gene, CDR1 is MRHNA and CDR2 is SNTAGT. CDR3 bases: TGTGCCAGCAGTGACTCAGGGCGGGGGGGCGACAATGAGCAGTTCTTC. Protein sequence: CASSDSGRGGDNEQFF.

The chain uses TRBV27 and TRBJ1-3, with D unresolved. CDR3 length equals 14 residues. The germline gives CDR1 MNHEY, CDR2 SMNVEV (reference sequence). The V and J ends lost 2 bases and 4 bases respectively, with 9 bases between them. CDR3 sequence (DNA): TGTGCCAGCAGTTTAATGGCGGGGGGAAACACCATATATTTT. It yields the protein CASSLMAGGNTIYF.

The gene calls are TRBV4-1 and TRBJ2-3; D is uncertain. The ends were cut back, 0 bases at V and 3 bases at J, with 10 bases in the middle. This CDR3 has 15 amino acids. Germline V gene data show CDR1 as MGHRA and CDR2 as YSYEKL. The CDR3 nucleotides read TGCGCCAGCAGCCAAGACAGGATGAGAACAGATACGCAGTATTTT. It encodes CASSQDRMRTDTQYF.

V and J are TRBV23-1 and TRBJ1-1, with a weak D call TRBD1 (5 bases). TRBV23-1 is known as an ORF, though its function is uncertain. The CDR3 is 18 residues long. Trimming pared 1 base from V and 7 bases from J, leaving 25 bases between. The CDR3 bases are TGCGCCAGCAGTCAATTGGACAACCGGCAGGAGGGGTTTGATGAAGCTTTCTTT. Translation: CASSQLDNRQEGFDEAFF.

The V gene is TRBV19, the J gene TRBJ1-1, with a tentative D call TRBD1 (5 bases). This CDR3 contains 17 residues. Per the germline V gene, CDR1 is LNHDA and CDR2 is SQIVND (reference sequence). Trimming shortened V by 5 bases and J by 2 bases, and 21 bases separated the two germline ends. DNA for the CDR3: TGTGCCAGTAGTCAAGGACGGGGGTTCCCTTCAAACACTGAAGCTTTCTTT. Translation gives CASSQGRGFPSNTEAFF.

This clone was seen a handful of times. The chain's CDR3 is CAWRHLGSGNSPLHF. The CDR3 nucleotides read TGTGCCTGGAGGCACCTAGGATCCGGCAACTCACCCCTCCACTTT. The gene calls are TRBV30 and TRBJ1-6; D gene unclear. The CDR3 contains 15 residues. Germline CDR1 GTSNPN, CDR2 SVGIG (reference sequence). The V end lost 3 bases, the J end lost 10 bases, and 19 bases lay between the germline ends.

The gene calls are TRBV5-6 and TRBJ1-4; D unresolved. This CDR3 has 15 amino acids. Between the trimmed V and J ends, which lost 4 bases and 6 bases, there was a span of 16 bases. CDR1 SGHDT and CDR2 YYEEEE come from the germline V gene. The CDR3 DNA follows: TGTGCCAGCAGCCGGACGCCCCGGAGGGATGAAAAACTGTTTTTT. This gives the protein CASSRTPRRDEKLFF.

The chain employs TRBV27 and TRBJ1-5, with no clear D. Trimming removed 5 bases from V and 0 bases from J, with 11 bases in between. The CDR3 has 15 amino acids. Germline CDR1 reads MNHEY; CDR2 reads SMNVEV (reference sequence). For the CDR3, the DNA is TGTGCCAGCAGTCCCCGGCGGGGTAGCAATCAGCCCCAGCATTTT. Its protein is CASSPRRGSNQPQHF.

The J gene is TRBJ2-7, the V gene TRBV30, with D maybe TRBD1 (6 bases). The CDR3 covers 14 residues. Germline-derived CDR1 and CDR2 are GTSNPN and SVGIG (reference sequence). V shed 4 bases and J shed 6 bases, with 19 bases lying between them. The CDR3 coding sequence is TGTGCCTGGAAGTCCCGGACGGGCAGGGGCGAGCAGTACTTC. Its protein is CAWKSRTGRGEQYF. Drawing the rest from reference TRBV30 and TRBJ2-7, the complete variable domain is SQTIHQWPATLVQPVGSPLSLECTVEGTSNPNLYWYRQAAGRGLQLLFYSVGIGQISSEVPQNLSASRPQDRQFILSSKKLLLSDSGFYLCAWKSRTGRGEQYFGPGTRLTVT.

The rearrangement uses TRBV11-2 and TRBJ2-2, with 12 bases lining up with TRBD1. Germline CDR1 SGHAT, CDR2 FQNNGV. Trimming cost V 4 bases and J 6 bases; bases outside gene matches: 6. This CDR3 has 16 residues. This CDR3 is CASSSEGQGAAGELFF. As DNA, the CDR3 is TGTGCCAGCAGCTCAGAGGGACAGGGGGCGGCCGGGGAGCTGTTTTTT.

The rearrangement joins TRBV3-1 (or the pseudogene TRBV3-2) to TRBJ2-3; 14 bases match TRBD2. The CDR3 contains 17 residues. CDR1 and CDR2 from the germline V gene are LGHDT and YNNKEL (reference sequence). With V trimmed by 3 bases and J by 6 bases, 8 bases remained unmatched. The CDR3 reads CASSQPTSGGAGDTQYF. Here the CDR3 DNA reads TGTGCCAGCAGCCAGCCGACTAGCGGGGGGGCCGGTGATACGCAGTATTTT.

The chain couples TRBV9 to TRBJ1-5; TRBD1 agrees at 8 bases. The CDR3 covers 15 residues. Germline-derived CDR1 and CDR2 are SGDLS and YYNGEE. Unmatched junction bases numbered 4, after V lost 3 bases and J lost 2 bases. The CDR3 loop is CASSAGQGGNQPQHF. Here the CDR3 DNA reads TGTGCCAGCAGCGCAGGACAGGGCGGCAATCAGCCCCAGCATTTT.

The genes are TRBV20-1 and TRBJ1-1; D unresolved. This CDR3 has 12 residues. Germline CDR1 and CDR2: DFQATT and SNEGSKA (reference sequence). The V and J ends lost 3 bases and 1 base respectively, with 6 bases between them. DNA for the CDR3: TGCAGTGCTAGTTACAGGAACACTGAAGCTTTCTTT. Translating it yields CSASYRNTEAFF.

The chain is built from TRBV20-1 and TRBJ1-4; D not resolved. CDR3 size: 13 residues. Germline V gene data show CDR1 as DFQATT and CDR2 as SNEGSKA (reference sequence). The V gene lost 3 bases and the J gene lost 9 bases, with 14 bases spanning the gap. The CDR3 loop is CSASSGLEQKLFF. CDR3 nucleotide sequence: TGCAGTGCTAGTTCGGGGTTAGAGCAAAAACTGTTTTTT.

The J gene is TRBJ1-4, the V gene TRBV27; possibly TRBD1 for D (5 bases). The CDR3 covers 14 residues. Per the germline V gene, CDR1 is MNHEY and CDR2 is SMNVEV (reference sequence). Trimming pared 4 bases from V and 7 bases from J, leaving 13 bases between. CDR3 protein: CASSYVGRGEKLFF. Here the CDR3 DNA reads TGTGCCAGCAGTTACGTCGGGAGGGGTGAAAAACTGTTTTTT.

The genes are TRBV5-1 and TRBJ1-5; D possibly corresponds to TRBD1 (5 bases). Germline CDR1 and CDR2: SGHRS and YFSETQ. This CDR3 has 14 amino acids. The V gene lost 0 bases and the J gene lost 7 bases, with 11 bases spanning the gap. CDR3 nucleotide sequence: TGCGCCAGCAGCTTGGCGGGGGAGGGACAGCCCCAGCATTTT. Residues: CASSLAGEGQPQHF.

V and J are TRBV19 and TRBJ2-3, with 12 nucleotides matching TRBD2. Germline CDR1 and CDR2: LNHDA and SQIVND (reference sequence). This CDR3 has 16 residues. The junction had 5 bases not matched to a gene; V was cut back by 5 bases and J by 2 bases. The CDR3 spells CASSDGLAGTTDTQYF. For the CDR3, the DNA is TGTGCCAGTAGTGACGGACTAGCGGGGACCACAGATACGCAGTATTTT.

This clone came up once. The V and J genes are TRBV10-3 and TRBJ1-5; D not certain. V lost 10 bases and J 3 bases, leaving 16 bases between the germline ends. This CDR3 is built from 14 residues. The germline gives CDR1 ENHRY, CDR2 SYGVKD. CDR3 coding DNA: TGTGCCACCGGCGGGCAGTCAAACAATCAGCCCCAGCATTTT. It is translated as CATGGQSNNQPQHF.

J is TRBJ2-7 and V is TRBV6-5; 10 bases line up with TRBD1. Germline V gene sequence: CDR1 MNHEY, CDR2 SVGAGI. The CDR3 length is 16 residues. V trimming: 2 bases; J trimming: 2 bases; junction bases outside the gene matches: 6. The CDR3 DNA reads TGTGCCAGCAGTTACGTTTTAGGGACAGGGGCCTACGAGCAGTACTTC. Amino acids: CASSYVLGTGAYEQYF.

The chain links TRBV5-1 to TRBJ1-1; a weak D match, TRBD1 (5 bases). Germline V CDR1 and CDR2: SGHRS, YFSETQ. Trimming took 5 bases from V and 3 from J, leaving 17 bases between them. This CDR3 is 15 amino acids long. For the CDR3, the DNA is TGCGCCAGCAGAGGAAGCGGGGTGACAGACACTGAAGCTTTCTTT. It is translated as CASRGSGVTDTEAFF.

The CDR3 reads CASNGGASGQPQHF. CDR3 DNA sequence: TGTGCCAGTAATGGAGGGGCGAGTGGACAGCCCCAGCATTTT. V usage is TRBV19 and J usage is TRBJ1-5; D is perhaps TRBD1 (5 bases). The germline gives CDR1 LNHDA, CDR2 SQIVND (reference sequence). V gave up 7 bases and J gave up 7 bases, with 17 bases separating them. CDR3 length: 14 residues. The variable domain in full, with the rest retrieved from reference TRBV19 and TRBJ1-5, is DGGITQSPKYLFRKEGQNVTLSCEQNLNHDAMYWYRQDPGQGLRLIYYSQIVNDFQKGDIAEGYSVSREKKESFPLTVTSAQKNPTAFYLCASNGGASGQPQHFGDGTRLSIL.

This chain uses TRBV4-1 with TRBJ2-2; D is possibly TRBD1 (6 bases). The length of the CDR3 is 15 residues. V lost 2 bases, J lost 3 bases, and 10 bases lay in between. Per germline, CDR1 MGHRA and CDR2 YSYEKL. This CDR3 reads CASSQSTGYTGELFF. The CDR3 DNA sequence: TGCGCCAGCAGCCAATCCACAGGGTACACCGGGGAGCTGTTTTTT.

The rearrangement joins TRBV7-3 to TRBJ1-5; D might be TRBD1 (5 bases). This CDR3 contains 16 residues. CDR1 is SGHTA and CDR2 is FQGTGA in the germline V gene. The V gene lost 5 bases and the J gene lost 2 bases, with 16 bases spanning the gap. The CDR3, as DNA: TGTGCCAGCAGCACCCCGTATGGACACGGCAATCAGCCCCAGCATTTT. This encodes CASSTPYGHGNQPQHF.

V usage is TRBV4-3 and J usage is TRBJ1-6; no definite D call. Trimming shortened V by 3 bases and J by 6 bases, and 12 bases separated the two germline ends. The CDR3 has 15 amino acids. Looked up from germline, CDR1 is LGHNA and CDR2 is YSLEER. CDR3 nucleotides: TGCGCCAGCAGCCATGACGGAGGGTTTAATTCACCCCTCCACTTT. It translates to CASSHDGGFNSPLHF.

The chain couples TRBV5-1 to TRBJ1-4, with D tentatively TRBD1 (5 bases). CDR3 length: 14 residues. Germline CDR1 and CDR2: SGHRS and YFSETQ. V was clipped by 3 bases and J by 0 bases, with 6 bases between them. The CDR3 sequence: CASSWGSTNEKLFF. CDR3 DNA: TGCGCCAGCAGCTGGGGCTCAACTAATGAAAAACTGTTTTTT.

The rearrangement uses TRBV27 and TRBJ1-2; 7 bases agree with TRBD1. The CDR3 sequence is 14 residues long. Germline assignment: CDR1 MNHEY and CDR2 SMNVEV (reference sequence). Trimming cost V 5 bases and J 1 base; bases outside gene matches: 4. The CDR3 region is CASSAGQSNYGYTF. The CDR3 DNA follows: TGTGCCAGCAGTGCGGGACAGAGTAACTATGGCTACACCTTC.

CDR3 amino acids: CASSWKREYNEQFF. In DNA form, the CDR3 reads TGTGCCAGCAGCTGGAAGCGGGAGTACAATGAGCAGTTCTTC. The chain uses TRBV7-8 and TRBJ2-1; 8 nucleotides align to TRBD2. The CDR3 totals 14 residues. V shed 4 bases and J 4 bases; nucleotides not matched to a gene: 3. Germline values: CDR1 SGHVS, CDR2 FQNEAQ.